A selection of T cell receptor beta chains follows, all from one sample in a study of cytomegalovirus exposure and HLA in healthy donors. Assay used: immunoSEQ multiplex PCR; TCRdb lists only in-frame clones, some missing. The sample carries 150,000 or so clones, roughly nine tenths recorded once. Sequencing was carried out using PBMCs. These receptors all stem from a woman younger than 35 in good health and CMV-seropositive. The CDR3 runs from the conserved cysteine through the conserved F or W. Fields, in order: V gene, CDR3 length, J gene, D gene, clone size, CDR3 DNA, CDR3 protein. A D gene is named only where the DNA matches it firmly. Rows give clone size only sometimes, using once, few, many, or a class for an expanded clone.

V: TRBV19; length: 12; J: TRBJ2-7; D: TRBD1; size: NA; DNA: TGTGCCAGTGGGACAGGGTTGGGCGAGCAGTACTTC; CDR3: CASGTGLGEQYF
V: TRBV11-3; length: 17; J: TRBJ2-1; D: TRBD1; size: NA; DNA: TGTGCCAGCAGCACGAACTTCCCGGGACAGGGTGGAGATGAGCAGTTCTTC; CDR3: CASSTNFPGQGGDEQFF
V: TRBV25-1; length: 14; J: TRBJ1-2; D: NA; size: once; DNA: TGTGCCAGCAGTTCTTGGACAGCAAACTATGGCTACACCTTC; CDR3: CASSSWTANYGYTF
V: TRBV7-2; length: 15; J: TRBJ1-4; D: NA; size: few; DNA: TGTGCCAGCAGCTTAGGGCCAGGGGCCGGGGAAAAACTGTTTTTT; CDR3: CASSLGPGAGEKLFF
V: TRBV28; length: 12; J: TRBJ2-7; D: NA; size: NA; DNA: TGTGCCAGCAGTGAGCGAACCTACGAGCAGTACTTC; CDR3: CASSERTYEQYF
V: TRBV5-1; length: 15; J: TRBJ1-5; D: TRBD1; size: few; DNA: TGCGCCAGCAGCCTCGGGACAGTTAGCAATCAGCCCCAGCATTTT; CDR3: CASSLGTVSNQPQHF
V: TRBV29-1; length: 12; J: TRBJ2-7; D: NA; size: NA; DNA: TGCAGCGTTGAGGGGGGAGTCTACGAGCAGTACTTC; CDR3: CSVEGGVYEQYF
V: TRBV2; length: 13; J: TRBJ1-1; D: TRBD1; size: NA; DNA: TGTGCCAGCAGGGGACAGGGGGCGGCTGAAGCTTTCTTT; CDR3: CASRGQGAAEAFF
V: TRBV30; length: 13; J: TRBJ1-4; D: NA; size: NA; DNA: TGTGCCTGGAGTTCAGCAACTAATGAAAAACTGTTTTTT; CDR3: CAWSSATNEKLFF
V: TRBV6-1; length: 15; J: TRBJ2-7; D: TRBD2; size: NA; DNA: TGTGCCAGCAGGACTTCTAGCGGGGGTCCCTACGAGCAGTACTTC; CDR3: CASRTSSGGPYEQYF
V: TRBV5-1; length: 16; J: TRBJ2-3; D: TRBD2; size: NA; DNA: TGCGCCAGCAGCCACAATAGCGGGAGCCTGGGAGATACGCAGTATTTT; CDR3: CASSHNSGSLGDTQYF
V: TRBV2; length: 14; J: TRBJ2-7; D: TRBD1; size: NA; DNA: TGTGCCAGCAGGGCGGGACAGGGGGAAGACGAGCAGTACTTC; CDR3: CASRAGQGEDEQYF
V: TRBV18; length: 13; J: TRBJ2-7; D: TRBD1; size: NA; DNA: TGTGCCAGCTCACAGACAGGGAACCACGAGCAGTACTTC; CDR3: CASSQTGNHEQYF
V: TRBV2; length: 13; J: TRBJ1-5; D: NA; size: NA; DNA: TGTGCCAGCAAGGAGGATACTTTGCAGCCCCAGCATTTT; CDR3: CASKEDTLQPQHF
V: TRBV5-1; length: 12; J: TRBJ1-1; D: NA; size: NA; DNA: TGCGCCAGCAGCTGGGGGGGTCTTGAAGCTTTCTTT; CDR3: CASSWGGLEAFF
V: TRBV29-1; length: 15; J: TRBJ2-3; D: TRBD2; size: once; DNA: TGCAGCGCAGCCCCGGGACTAGCGGGATTGTATACGCAGTATTTT; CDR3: CSAAPGLAGLYTQYF
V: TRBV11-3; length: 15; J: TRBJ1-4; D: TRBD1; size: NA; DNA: TGTGCCAGCAGCCTGGGACAGGGTGCTAATGAAAAACTGTTTTTT; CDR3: CASSLGQGANEKLFF
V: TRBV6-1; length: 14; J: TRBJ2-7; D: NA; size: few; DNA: TGTGCCAGCAGTGAAGGGGACGGGGGTTACGAGCAGTACTTC; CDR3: CASSEGDGGYEQYF
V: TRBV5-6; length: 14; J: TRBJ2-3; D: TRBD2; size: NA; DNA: TGTGCCACCACTCAGGCGGGAGGTGTAGATACGCAGTATTTT; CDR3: CATTQAGGVDTQYF
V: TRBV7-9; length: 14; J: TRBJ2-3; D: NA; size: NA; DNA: TGTGCCAGCAGCTTGGGGGGAGTAACAGATACGCAGTATTTT; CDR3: CASSLGGVTDTQYF
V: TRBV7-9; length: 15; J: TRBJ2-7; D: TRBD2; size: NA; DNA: TGTGCCAGCAGTCCGCAACTAGCGGGACACTACGAGCAGTACTTC; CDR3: CASSPQLAGHYEQYF
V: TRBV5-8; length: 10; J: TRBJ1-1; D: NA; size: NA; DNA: TGTGCCAGCAGCTTAGGCGGGGATTTCTTT; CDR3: CASSLGGDFF
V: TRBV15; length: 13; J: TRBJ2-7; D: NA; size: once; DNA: TGTGCCACCAGCAGTCTCACAGGCTTCGAGCAGTACTTC; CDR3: CATSSLTGFEQYF
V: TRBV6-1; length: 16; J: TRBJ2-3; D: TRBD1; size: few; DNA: TGTGCCAGCAGTGAAACCCCGGGACAGGGTACAGATACGCAGTATTTT; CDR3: CASSETPGQGTDTQYF
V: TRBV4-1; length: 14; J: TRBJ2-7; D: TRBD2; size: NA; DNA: TGCGCCAGCAGCCCGAGCGGGAGTGCTTGGGAGCAGTACTTC; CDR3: CASSPSGSAWEQYF
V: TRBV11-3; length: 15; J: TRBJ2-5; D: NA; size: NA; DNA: TGTGCCAGCAGCCCCCCCCTGGCGGGTGGAGAGACCCAGTACTTC; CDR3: CASSPPLAGGETQYF
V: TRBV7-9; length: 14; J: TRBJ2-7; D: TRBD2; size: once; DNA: TGTGCCAGCAGCTTCGCGGGAGGGCCGTACGAGCAGTACTTC; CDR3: CASSFAGGPYEQYF
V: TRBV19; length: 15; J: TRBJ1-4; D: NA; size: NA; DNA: TGTGCCAGTAGTTCGAGACTACTCCCAAATGAAAAACTGTTTTTT; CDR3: CASSSRLLPNEKLFF
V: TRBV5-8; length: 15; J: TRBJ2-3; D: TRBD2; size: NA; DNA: TGTGCCAGCAGCTTGGGAGGGAGGGCTGCAGATACGCAGTATTTT; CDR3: CASSLGGRAADTQYF
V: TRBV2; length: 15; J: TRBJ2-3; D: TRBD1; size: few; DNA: TGTGCCAGCAAGCCGTCGACAGGGGGCGCGGATACGCAGTATTTT; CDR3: CASKPSTGGADTQYF
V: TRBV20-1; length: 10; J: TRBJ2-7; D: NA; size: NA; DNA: TGCAGTGCTAGAGAGGGAGGGCAGTACTTC; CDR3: CSAREGGQYF
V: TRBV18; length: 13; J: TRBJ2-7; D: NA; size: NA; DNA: TGTGCCAGCTCACCACCGGCAGGGGACGAGCAGTACTTC; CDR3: CASSPPAGDEQYF
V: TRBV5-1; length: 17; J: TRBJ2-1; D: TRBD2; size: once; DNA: TGCGCCAGCAGCTTGGAGGCTAGCGGGCGCCTCTACAATGAGCAGTTCTTC; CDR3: CASSLEASGRLYNEQFF
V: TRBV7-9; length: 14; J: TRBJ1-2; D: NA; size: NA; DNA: TGTGCCAGCAGCTTAGGGCAACTCACCGGGGGCTACACCTTC; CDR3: CASSLGQLTGGYTF
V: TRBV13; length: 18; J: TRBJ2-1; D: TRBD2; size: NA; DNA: TGTGCCAGCAGCTGGGGGGGACTAGCGGGACAATCCTACAATGAGCAGTTCTTC; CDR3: CASSWGGLAGQSYNEQFF
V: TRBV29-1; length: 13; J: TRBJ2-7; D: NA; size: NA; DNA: TGCAGCGTTGTGTCGACAGGGACTTACGAGCAGTACTTC; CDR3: CSVVSTGTYEQYF
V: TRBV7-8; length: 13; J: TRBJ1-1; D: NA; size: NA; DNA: TGTGCCAGCAGCTTAGCCTTGAACACTGAAGCTTTCTTT; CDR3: CASSLALNTEAFF
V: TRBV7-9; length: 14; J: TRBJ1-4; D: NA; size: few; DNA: TGTGCCAGCAGCTTTGTGTCCTCTAATGAAAAACTGTTTTTT; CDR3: CASSFVSSNEKLFF
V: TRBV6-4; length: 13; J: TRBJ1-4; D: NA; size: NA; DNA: TGTGCCATTCAAGACAGTACTGGAGAAAAACTGTTTTTT; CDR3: CAIQDSTGEKLFF
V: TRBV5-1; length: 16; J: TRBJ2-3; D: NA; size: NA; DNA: TGCGCCAGCAGCCCCTCCGGGGCCCGGGGGATAGATACGCAGTATTTT; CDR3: CASSPSGARGIDTQYF
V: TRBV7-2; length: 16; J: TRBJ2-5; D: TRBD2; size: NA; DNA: TGTGCCAGCAGCTCCTACGTAACTAGCGCGCAAGAGACCCAGTACTTC; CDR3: CASSSYVTSAQETQYF
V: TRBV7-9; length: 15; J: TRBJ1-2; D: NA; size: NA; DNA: TGTGCCAGCACCCTTGAGGGGCGGGGTGACTATGGCTACACCTTC; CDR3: CASTLEGRGDYGYTF
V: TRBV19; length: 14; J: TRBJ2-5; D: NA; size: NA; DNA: TGTGCCAGTAGAGAGGGCTACCTCCGGGAGACCCAGTACTTC; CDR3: CASREGYLRETQYF
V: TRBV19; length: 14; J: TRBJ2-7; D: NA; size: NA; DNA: TGTGCCAGTAGTATTTCCCCAGGTTCCTACGAGCAGTACTTC; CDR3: CASSISPGSYEQYF
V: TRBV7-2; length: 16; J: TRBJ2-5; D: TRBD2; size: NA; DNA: TGTGCCAGCAGCTTAGCGACTAGCAAAATGTCTGGGACCCAGTACTTC; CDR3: CASSLATSKMSGTQYF
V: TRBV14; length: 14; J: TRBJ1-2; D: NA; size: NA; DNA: TGTGCCAGCAGCCTGATTGGGGCCGCCGATGGCTACACCTTC; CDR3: CASSLIGAADGYTF
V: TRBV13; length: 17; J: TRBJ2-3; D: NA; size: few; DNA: TGTGCCAGCAGCCGAAGGGGGAGCGGGACCCAACGGAATACGCAGTATTTT; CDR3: CASSRRGSGTQRNTQYF
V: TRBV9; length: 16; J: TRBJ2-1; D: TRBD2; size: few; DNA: TGTGCCAGCAGCGTAGTGGGCGGGAGAGGTTACAATGAGCAGTTCTTC; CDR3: CASSVVGGRGYNEQFF
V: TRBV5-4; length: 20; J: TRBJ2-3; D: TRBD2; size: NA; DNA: TGTGCCAGCAGCTCTCTTTCCCGTGGTAGCGGGAGTGGATCCGCAGATACGCAGTATTTT; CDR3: CASSSLSRGSGSGSADTQYF
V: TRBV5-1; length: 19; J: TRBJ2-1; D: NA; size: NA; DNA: TGCGCCAGCAGCCGCCGCGCAGGGCCGACCGGGACTGGGAACAATGAGCAGTTCTTC; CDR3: CASSRRAGPTGTGNNEQFF
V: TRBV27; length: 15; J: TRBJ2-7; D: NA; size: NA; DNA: TGTGCCAGCAGCATGCTGTATACTAGACCTCACGAGCAGTACTTC; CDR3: CASSMLYTRPHEQYF
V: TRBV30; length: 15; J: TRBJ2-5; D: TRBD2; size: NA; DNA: TGTGCCTGGAGTCACGGGACTAGCGGACAAGAGACCCAGTACTTC; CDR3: CAWSHGTSGQETQYF